This is a list of T cell receptor beta chains from one sample in a study of technical replicates of blood from several donors. Profiling relied on immunoSEQ multiplex PCR, and the TCRdb table lists in-frame clones only, not all of them. This sample carries 60,000 to 90,000 clones, over 90% of them seen once, and the ten largest clones take 0.25%. Source material: T cells isolated from PBMCs. These TCRs come from a human donor in good health. The CDR3 runs from the conserved cysteine through the conserved F or W. D genes are given only for firm matches. Only part of the rows carry a size: once, few, many, or a class if the clone is expanded.

TRBJ1-1 . TRBV5-4 TRBD1 TGTGCCAGCAGCCCAAAACAGGGGGCTGAAGCTTTCTTT CASSPKQGAEAFF
TRBJ2-7 . TRBV29-1 . TGCAGCGTTGAACAGGGATGGGGTGAGGAGCAGTACTTC CSVEQGWGEEQYF
TRBJ1-1 . TRBV28 . TGTGCCAGCCTGTCGCCGCTAGGGGTTTTCTTT CASLSPLGVFF
TRBJ2-2 . TRBV7-9 . TGTGCCAGCAGCCTACTAGCTCGAGCGGGCGACACCGGGGAGCTGTTTTTT CASSLLARAGDTGELFF
TRBJ1-5 . TRBV19 . TGTGCCAGTAGTAGGGCAGAGAAATTCTATAGCAATCAGCCCCAGCATTTT CASSRAEKFYSNQPQHF
TRBJ1-2 . TRBV19 TRBD1 TGTGCCAGTACCCTAGGGACAGGGGGCGCTGGCTACACCTTC CASTLGTGGAGYTF
TRBJ2-1 . TRBV5-6 TRBD2 TGTGCCAGCAGCTACGTTAGCGGGAGCTGGAGCTACAATGAGCAGTTCTTC CASSYVSGSWSYNEQFF
TRBJ2-7 . TRBV2 TRBD1 TGTGCCAGCAGTGCGTACAGGGGCGAGCAGTACTTC CASSAYRGEQYF
TRBJ2-3 . TRBV11-1 TRBD2 TGTGCCAGCAGCTTAGGACTAGCGGGGCTTAGCACAGATACGCAGTATTTT CASSLGLAGLSTDTQYF
TRBJ2-5 . TRBV28 . TGTGCCAGCACCCGGTGGGTGGCTAGCAGTAACCTAGAGACCCAGTACTTC CASTRWVASSNLETQYF
TRBJ2-1 . TRBV11-2 . TGTGCCAGCAGCTTCCAAACACAGAACAATGAGCAGTTCTTC CASSFQTQNNEQFF
TRBJ1-6 . TRBV7-8 . TGTGCCAGCAGGGCAGGGAATAATTCACCCCTCCACTTT CASRAGNNSPLHF
TRBJ1-5 . TRBV6-5 . TGTGCCAGCGGTCCACAGGGACCCAATCAGCCCCAGCATTTT CASGPQGPNQPQHF
TRBJ2-7 . TRBV7-2 TRBD2 TGTGCCAGCAGCTTAGTAGGGACTAGCGGACCCAAACGGGGCGAGCAGTACTTC CASSLVGTSGPKRGEQYF
TRBJ2-7 once TRBV6-5 . TGTGCCCACCCCGGACCGGGATCCAACGAGCAGTACTTC CAHPGPGSNEQYF
TRBJ2-5 . TRBV15 . TGTGCCACCAGCAGAGATTGGAGAGGTGGTGAGACCCAGTACTTC CATSRDWRGGETQYF
TRBJ1-2 . TRBV6-5 . TGTGCCAGCACTACAATCGGAGGGGAACCTGGCTACACCTTC CASTTIGGEPGYTF
TRBJ2-2 . TRBV28 . TGTGCCAGCAGTGCGCCCCAAGGGGTCACCGGGGAGCTGTTTTTT CASSAPQGVTGELFF
TRBJ1-6 few TRBV18 . TGTGCCAGCTCACCCGAGAGCTCCTATAATTCACCCCTCCACTTT CASSPESSYNSPLHF
TRBJ2-1 few TRBV5-4 . TGTGCCAGCAGCTTGGACAGGACTACATACAATGAGCAGTTCTTC CASSLDRTTYNEQFF
TRBJ2-3 . TRBV28 . TGTGCCAGCAGTTCGTCTACTACGCAGTATTTT CASSSSTTQYF
TRBJ2-2 . TRBV5-1 . TGCGCCAGCAGCATGGCCCCGGACACCGGGGAGCTGTTTTTT CASSMAPDTGELFF
TRBJ2-3 . TRBV5-1 . TGCGCCAGCAGCCTAGCGAGACGCGGGGATGGCACAGATACGCAGTATTTT CASSLARRGDGTDTQYF
TRBJ2-7 . TRBV5-4 TRBD1 TGTGCCAGCAGCGGGGGACAGGGCCCCTCCTACGAGCAGTACTTC CASSGGQGPSYEQYF
TRBJ2-3 . TRBV29-1 . TGCAGCGTTGCACTAGCAGCAGATACGCAGTATTTT CSVALAADTQYF
TRBJ2-1 . TRBV29-1 TRBD2 TGCAGCGTTGATATAAGCGGGATGAAAAATGAGCAGTTCTTC CSVDISGMKNEQFF
TRBJ1-2 . TRBV6-1 . TGTGCCAGCAGTGAACCCCTTAAGTACGGCTATGGCTACACCTTC CASSEPLKYGYGYTF
TRBJ2-7 . TRBV7-9 . TGTGCCAGCAGCCCCCCGGGGTCTTGGTATTCCCACGAGCAGTACTTC CASSPPGSWYSHEQYF
TRBJ2-7 once TRBV7-9 TRBD2 TGTGCCAGCAGCCCTGGTTTGACTAGCGGGACCCTTTACGAGCAGTACTTC CASSPGLTSGTLYEQYF
TRBJ2-7 . TRBV25-1 . TGTGCCAGCAGTGAATTAACAGGGCGACTGTACTTC CASSELTGRLYF
TRBJ1-4 . TRBV29-1 TRBD1 TGCAGCGCCCGGGACAGGGATGAAAAACTGTTTTTT CSARDRDEKLFF
TRBJ1-2 . TRBV12-2 . TGTGCAAGTCGCTTCGGGACAGGGGAGATCCTGGACTATGGCTACACCTTC CASRFGTGEILDYGYTF
TRBJ1-5 once TRBV11-2 . TGTGCCAGCAGCTTGGCCAGCAATCAGCCCCAGCATTTT CASSLASNQPQHF
TRBJ2-3 . TRBV2 . TGTGCCAGCATTATTCAGACAGATACGCAGTATTTT CASIIQTDTQYF
TRBJ2-7 . TRBV5-1 TRBD1 TGCGCCAGCAGGATGGGCCCCCAAAAGACAGGGAAGAGCTCCTACGAGCAGTACTTC CASRMGPQKTGKSSYEQYF
TRBJ2-7 . TRBV6-1 . TGTGCCAGCAGTGACCTGTACGAGCAGTACTTC CASSDLYEQYF